The clone carrying this T cell receptor (beta chain) has ten or more counts. Its antigen is still unknown. The CDR3 is 14 amino acids. Germline CDR1 is SGHDT and CDR2 is YYEEEE. V lost 4 bases and J 1 base, leaving 11 bases between the germline ends. Time point noted: patch test 2, 6 weeks after DPC sensitization. Treatment described: therapeutic diphenylcyclopropenone sensitization with weekly scalp DPC. Each donor was an alopecia patient between 18 and 70 years of age who qualified for DPC. TCRdb passed the RACE reads through MiXCR, listing each CDR3 protein once. The data contain tens of thousands of distinct CDR3 sequences, approximately 10% of them singletons. These data come from a study of human T cells and chemical hapten exposure. Across the study: Patients having alopecia areata, totalis or universalis were mostly female. Study-wide findings and caveats: Sensitizing with DPC caused no change in TCRs above 1 in 1000 frequency. There was a positive correlation between PT1 expanded TCR counts and patch test score.

Source: whole blood, taken in connection with sensitization to the hapten diphenylcyclopropenone (DPC). The chain carries TRBV5-6 and TRBJ1-1, with D maybe TRBD1 (5 bases). The clonotype was recovered from a woman aged 25 to 45 with alopecia areata. Some clones in this sample may be carry-over from other donors' samples. The chain's CDR3 is CASSPMTANTEAFF. The CDR3 coding sequence is TGTGCCAGCAGCCCCATGACAGCGAACACTGAAGCTTTCTTT.